This is a list of T cell receptor beta chains from one sample in a study of cytomegalovirus exposure and HLA in healthy donors. Some clones are missing from TCRdb's copy, which holds only in-frame ones; the method was immunoSEQ multiplex PCR. Seen here are 89,000 or so clones, about 93% observed once, and the top ten hold around 1.1%. The sample comprised PBMCs. The receptors stem from a woman aged 30 to 39 in good health and CMV-seropositive. Each CDR3 is given with its conserved first and last residue. Each record gives: V gene, clone size, D gene, J gene, CDR3 protein, CDR3 DNA. D genes are given only for firm matches. For some rows the clone size is stated as once, few or many, or as a class when expanded; others skip it.

TRBV6-6,once,NA,TRBJ1-4,CASSYSTGATNEKLFF,TGTGCCAGCAGTTACTCGACGGGGGCAACTAATGAAAAACTGTTTTTT
TRBV28,NA,NA,TRBJ2-3,CASSLWGGSTDTQYF,TGTGCCAGCAGCCTGTGGGGAGGTTCCACAGATACGCAGTATTTT
TRBV6-5,NA,NA,TRBJ1-1,CASSYSRNTEAFF,TGTGCCAGCAGTTACAGTAGGAACACTGAAGCTTTCTTT
TRBV27,NA,NA,TRBJ2-7,CASSLTILDEQYF,TGTGCCAGCAGTTTAACGATTTTAGACGAGCAGTACTTC
TRBV11-2,NA,TRBD1,TRBJ1-1,CASSLGTANTEAFF,TGTGCCAGCAGCCTTGGGACAGCGAACACTGAAGCTTTCTTT
TRBV4-3,NA,NA,TRBJ1-5,CASSQGTESNQPQHF,TGCGCCAGCAGCCAAGGGACAGAGAGTAATCAGCCCCAGCATTTT
TRBV30,NA,TRBD1,TRBJ1-1,CAWGKGATYERTEAFF,TGTGCCTGGGGGAAGGGGGCGACGTACGAGCGCACTGAAGCTTTCTTT
TRBV7-2,NA,NA,TRBJ2-7,CASSFSGSSYEQYF,TGTGCCAGCAGCTTTTCCGGGAGCTCCTACGAGCAGTACTTC
TRBV7-2,NA,TRBD2,TRBJ2-1,CASSQREGREQFF,TGTGCCAGCAGCCAGAGGGAGGGGCGTGAGCAGTTCTTC
TRBV9,NA,TRBD2,TRBJ2-3,CASSTSGLQYF,TGTGCCAGCAGCACTAGCGGGTTGCAGTATTTT
TRBV7-9,NA,NA,TRBJ2-1,CASSYPRGAGLDYNEQFF,TGTGCCAGCAGCTACCCAAGGGGCGCTGGGCTAGACTACAATGAGCAGTTCTTC
TRBV7-2,NA,TRBD1,TRBJ2-7,CASSPSRDRTYEQYF,TGTGCCAGCAGCCCCAGTAGGGACAGAACCTACGAGCAGTACTTC
TRBV19,NA,TRBD2,TRBJ2-7,CASSRYGRAPSHEQYF,TGTGCCAGTAGTAGATACGGGAGGGCCCCTTCCCACGAGCAGTACTTC
TRBV10-1,NA,NA,TRBJ2-7,CASSESTGSEQYF,TGCGCCAGCAGTGAGTCGACCGGGTCCGAGCAGTACTTC
TRBV5-6,NA,TRBD2,TRBJ2-1,CARNTSLLADYNEQFF,TGTGCCAGGAACACTAGCTTGCTAGCGGATTACAATGAGCAGTTCTTC
TRBV15,once,NA,TRBJ1-4,CATSSPEVATNEKLFF,TGTGCCACCAGCAGCCCCGAGGTCGCAACTAATGAAAAACTGTTTTTT
TRBV19,NA,NA,TRBJ1-5,CASSRYRVVDQPQHF,TGTGCCAGTAGTAGGTACAGGGTTGTCGATCAGCCCCAGCATTTT
TRBV28,NA,NA,TRBJ1-1,CASSLFRVGTEAFF,TGTGCCAGCAGTTTATTCCGGGTAGGCACTGAAGCTTTCTTT
TRBV4-2,NA,TRBD2,TRBJ2-7,CASSRSTSGTYEQYF,TGTGCCAGCAGCCGATCGACTAGCGGTACCTACGAGCAGTACTTC
TRBV10-3,NA,NA,TRBJ2-3,CAITRDTTDTQYF,TGTGCCATCACCCGGGATACCACAGATACGCAGTATTTT
TRBV7-2,NA,NA,TRBJ1-2,CASTPPGLHYGYTF,TGTGCCAGCACCCCTCCAGGTCTTCACTATGGCTACACCTTC
TRBV19,NA,NA,TRBJ2-1,CASSQGRWGYNEQFF,TGTGCCAGTAGCCAGGGGAGATGGGGCTACAATGAGCAGTTCTTC
TRBV5-6,NA,TRBD1,TRBJ2-6,CASQGWSGANVLTF,TGTGCCTCACAGGGGTGGTCTGGGGCCAACGTCCTGACTTTC
TRBV2,NA,TRBD1,TRBJ2-3,CASSEPGQGYGDTQYF,TGTGCCAGCAGTGAACCGGGACAGGGTTACGGGGATACGCAGTATTTT
TRBV9,NA,TRBD2,TRBJ2-1,CASSVGAGVLYNEQFF,TGTGCCAGCAGCGTAGGGGCGGGAGTCCTCTACAATGAGCAGTTCTTC
TRBV7-9,NA,TRBD2,TRBJ2-1,CASSLRTSGRANEQFF,TGTGCCAGCAGCCTACGGACTAGCGGGAGGGCGAATGAGCAGTTCTTC
TRBV5-6,NA,TRBD1,TRBJ1-2,CASSLGGQGNYGYTF,TGTGCCAGCAGCTTGGGGGGACAGGGCAACTATGGCTACACCTTC
TRBV5-1,NA,NA,TRBJ2-1,CASSASTRLNEQFF,TGCGCCAGCAGCGCATCTACCCGTTTAAATGAGCAGTTCTTC
TRBV7-9,once,NA,TRBJ2-5,CASSLATESQETQYF,TGTGCCAGCAGCTTAGCCACAGAGAGTCAAGAGACCCAGTACTTC
TRBV28,once,TRBD1,TRBJ1-5,CASRTGEGRNQPQHF,TGTGCCAGCAGAACAGGGGAAGGGCGCAATCAGCCCCAGCATTTT
TRBV29-1,NA,TRBD2,TRBJ2-7,CSVHIRGESYEQYF,TGCAGCGTTCACATACGGGGGGAATCCTACGAGCAGTACTTC
TRBV28,NA,TRBD1,TRBJ1-1,CASTFGQGAEAFF,TGTGCCAGCACCTTTGGACAGGGTGCTGAAGCTTTCTTT
TRBV18,NA,NA,TRBJ1-4,CASSPRVQPATNEKLFF,TGTGCCAGCTCACCACGTGTACAGCCTGCAACTAATGAAAAACTGTTTTTT
TRBV28,once,TRBD1,TRBJ2-3,CASSASGTGRGLAQYF,TGTGCCAGCAGTGCCTCCGGGACAGGTAGGGGCTTGGCGCAGTATTTT
TRBV19,NA,NA,TRBJ2-2,CASSIGLHSSVELFF,TGTGCCAGTAGTATAGGACTTCACTCTTCGGTAGAGCTGTTTTTT
TRBV28,NA,NA,TRBJ1-5,CASRSRGRGANQPQHF,TGTGCCAGCAGGTCCAGGGGTCGGGGAGCCAATCAGCCCCAGCATTTT
TRBV14,NA,TRBD2,TRBJ2-1,CASSQELGLAGWAKQFF,TGTGCCAGCAGCCAGGAACTTGGACTAGCGGGATGGGCTAAGCAGTTCTTC
TRBV28,NA,NA,TRBJ2-4,CASSKNRENIQYF,TGTGCCAGCAGTAAAAACAGGGAGAACATTCAGTACTTC
TRBV27,few,NA,TRBJ1-2,CASSFAPANYGYTF,TGTGCCAGCAGTTTCGCTCCAGCTAACTATGGCTACACCTTC
TRBV29-1,NA,NA,TRBJ1-1,CSVGGRGMVNTEAFF,TGCAGCGTTGGGGGCAGGGGCATGGTGAACACTGAAGCTTTCTTT
TRBV5-1,NA,TRBD2,TRBJ2-1,CASSLTSGPYNEQFF,TGCGCCAGCAGCTTGACTAGCGGACCCTACAATGAGCAGTTCTTC
TRBV2,NA,TRBD2,TRBJ2-5,CASTPRLAGGVETQYF,TGTGCCAGCACCCCGAGGCTAGCGGGAGGGGTAGAGACCCAGTACTTC
TRBV7-9,NA,NA,TRBJ1-1,CASKASGEVGTEAFF,TGTGCCAGCAAAGCTTCGGGGGAGGTGGGCACTGAAGCTTTCTTT
TRBV5-1,NA,NA,TRBJ1-3,CASSLVSRDTIYF,TGCGCCAGCAGCTTGGTTTCGCGAGACACCATATATTTT
TRBV13,few,TRBD2,TRBJ2-2,CASSLYPGGATGELFF,TGTGCCAGCAGCTTATACCCCGGGGGGGCCACCGGGGAGCTGTTTTTT
TRBV27,NA,NA,TRBJ2-2,CASKYRESGELFF,TGTGCCAGCAAATACAGGGAATCCGGGGAGCTGTTTTTT
TRBV7-2,NA,NA,TRBJ2-1,CASSLWPGGGDEQFF,TGTGCCAGCAGCTTATGGCCCGGGGGTGGGGATGAGCAGTTCTTC
TRBV6-5,NA,NA,TRBJ1-4,CASGSRGVREKLFF,TGTGCCAGCGGGAGCAGGGGAGTTCGGGAAAAACTGTTTTTT
TRBV11-2,once,NA,TRBJ2-5,CASSPAFSGLETQYF,TGTGCCAGCAGCCCAGCGTTTAGCGGTTTGGAGACCCAGTACTTC
TRBV29-1,NA,TRBD1,TRBJ2-1,CSVERGPVELHNNEQFF,TGCAGCGTTGAAAGGGGGCCCGTGGAGCTACATAACAATGAGCAGTTCTTC
TRBV7-2,NA,NA,TRBJ1-1,CASSLEQVAEAFF,TGTGCCAGCAGCTTAGAACAGGTCGCGGAAGCTTTCTTT
TRBV4-1,NA,NA,TRBJ2-7,CASSQPTGNIPYEQYF,TGCGCCAGCAGCCAACCTACAGGGAATATACCCTACGAGCAGTACTTC
TRBV5-5,NA,TRBD2,TRBJ2-2,CASSLTSGWTGELFF,TGTGCCAGCAGCTTGACTAGCGGTTGGACCGGGGAGCTGTTTTTT
TRBV10-3,NA,NA,TRBJ1-1,CAISVGLSPGRVPNTEAFF,TGTGCCATCAGCGTGGGACTCTCCCCGGGAAGGGTTCCGAACACTGAAGCTTTCTTT
TRBV10-2,NA,TRBD1,TRBJ2-3,CASRPTGGATDTQYF,TGCGCCAGCAGACCCACAGGGGGCGCGACAGATACGCAGTATTTT
TRBV5-1,NA,TRBD1,TRBJ2-7,CASSLGGTGSYEQYF,TGCGCCAGCAGCTTGGGGGGGACAGGTTCCTACGAGCAGTACTTC
TRBV27,NA,NA,TRBJ2-3,CASSPGSADTQYF,TGTGCCAGCAGTCCCGGGAGCGCAGATACGCAGTATTTT